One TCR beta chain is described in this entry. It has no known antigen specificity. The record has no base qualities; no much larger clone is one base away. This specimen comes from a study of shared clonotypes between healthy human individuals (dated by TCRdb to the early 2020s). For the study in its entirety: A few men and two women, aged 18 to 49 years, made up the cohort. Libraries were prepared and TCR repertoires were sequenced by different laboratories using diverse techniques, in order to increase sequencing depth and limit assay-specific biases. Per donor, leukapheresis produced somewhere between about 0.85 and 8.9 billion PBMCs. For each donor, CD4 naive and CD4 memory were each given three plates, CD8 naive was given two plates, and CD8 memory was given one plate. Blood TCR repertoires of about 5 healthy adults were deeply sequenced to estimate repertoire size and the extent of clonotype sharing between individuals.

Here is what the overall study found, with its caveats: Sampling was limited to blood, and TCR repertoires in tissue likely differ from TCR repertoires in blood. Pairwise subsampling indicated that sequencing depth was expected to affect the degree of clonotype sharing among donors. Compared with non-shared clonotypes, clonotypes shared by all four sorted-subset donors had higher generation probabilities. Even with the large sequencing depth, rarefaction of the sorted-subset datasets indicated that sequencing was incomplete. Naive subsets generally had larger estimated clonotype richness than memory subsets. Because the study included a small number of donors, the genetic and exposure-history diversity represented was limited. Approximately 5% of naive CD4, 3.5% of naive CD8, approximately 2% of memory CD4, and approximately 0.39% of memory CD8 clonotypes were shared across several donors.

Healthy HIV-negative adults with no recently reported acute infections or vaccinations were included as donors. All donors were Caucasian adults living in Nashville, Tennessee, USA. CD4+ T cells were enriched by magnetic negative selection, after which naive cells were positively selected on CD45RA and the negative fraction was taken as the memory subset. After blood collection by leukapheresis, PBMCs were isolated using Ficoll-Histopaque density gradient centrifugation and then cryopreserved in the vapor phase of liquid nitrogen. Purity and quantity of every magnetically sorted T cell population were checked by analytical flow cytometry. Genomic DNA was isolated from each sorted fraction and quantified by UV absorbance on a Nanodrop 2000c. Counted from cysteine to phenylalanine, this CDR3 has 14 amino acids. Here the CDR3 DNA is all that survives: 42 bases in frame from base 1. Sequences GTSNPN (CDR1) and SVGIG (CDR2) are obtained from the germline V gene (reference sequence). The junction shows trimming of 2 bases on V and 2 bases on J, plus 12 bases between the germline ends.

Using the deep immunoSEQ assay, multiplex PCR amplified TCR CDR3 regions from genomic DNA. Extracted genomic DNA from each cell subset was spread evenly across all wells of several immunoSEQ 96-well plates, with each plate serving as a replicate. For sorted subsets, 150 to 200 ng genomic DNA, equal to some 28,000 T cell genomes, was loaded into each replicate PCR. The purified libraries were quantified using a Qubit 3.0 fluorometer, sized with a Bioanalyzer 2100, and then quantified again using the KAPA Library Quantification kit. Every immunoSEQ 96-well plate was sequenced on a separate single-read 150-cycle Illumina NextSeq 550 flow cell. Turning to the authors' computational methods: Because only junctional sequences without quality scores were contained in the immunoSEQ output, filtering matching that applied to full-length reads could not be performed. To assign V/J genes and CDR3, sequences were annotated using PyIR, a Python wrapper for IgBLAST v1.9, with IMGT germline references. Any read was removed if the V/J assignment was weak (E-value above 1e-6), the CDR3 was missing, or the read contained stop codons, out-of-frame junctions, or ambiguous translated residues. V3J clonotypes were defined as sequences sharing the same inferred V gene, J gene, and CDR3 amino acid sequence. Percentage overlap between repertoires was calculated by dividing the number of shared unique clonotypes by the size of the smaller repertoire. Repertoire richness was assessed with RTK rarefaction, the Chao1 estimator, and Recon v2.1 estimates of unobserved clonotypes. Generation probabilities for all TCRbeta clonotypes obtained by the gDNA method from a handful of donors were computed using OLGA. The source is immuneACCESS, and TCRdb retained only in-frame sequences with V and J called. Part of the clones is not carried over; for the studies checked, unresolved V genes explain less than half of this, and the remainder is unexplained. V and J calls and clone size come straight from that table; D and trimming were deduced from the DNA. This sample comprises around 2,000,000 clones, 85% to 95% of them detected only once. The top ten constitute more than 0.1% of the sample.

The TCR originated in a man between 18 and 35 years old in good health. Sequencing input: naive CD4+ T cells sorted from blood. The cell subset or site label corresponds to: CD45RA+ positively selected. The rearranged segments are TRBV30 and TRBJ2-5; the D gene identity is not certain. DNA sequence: TGTGCCTGGAGTTGGGGTGTATCACAAGAGACCCAGTACTTC. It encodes CAWSWGVSQETQYF.